Following are 28 T cell receptor beta chains from one sample sequenced in a study of a mutant IDH1 vaccine in newly diagnosed glioma. TCRdb keeps only in-frame clones here, not all; method: immunoSEQ multiplex PCR. Altogether 25,000 to 35,000 clones are present, approximately 80% being singletons, with the ten largest covering approximately 8.4%. Their antigens are not known. Time point defined: week 23, last vaccination. Doses of 300 ug of mutant IDH1 20-mer peptide were given with topical imiquimod. This sample comprised PBMCs, obtained from a glioma patient whose treatment included an IDH1 peptide vaccine. Source of these receptors: a woman aged 18-30 years with glioma.

This sequence joins TRBV28 and TRBJ1-1; D not resolved. CDR3 length: 12 amino acids. V lost 5 bases and J 5 bases, leaving 9 bases between the germline ends. Germline-derived CDR1 and CDR2 are MDHEN and SYDVKM. As DNA, the CDR3 is TGTGCCAGCAGTAACCGAGGGACTGAAGCTTTCTTT. As protein: CASSNRGTEAFF.

This sequence joins TRBV5-1 and TRBJ2-7; the D is unclear. The CDR3 sequence is 14 residues long. Germline lookup yields CDR1 SGHRS and CDR2 YFSETQ. Trimming stripped 3 bases from V and 7 bases from J, with 17 bases between. CDR3 residues: CASSSDGWSTEQYF. DNA for the CDR3: TGCGCCAGCAGCTCGGACGGATGGTCTACGGAGCAGTACTTC.

This sequence joins TRBV28 and TRBJ1-5; TRBD1 matches at 7 bases. The germline gives CDR1 MDHEN, CDR2 SYDVKM. This CDR3 has 17 residues. J lost 5 bases, V lost 2 bases, and 12 bases had no gene match. The DNA for the CDR3 is TGTGCCAGCAGTTTAGAACCGACAGGGTTAAGGGATCAGCCCCAGCATTTT. It translates to CASSLEPTGLRDQPQHF.

The rearrangement links TRBV7-9 to TRBJ1-5; D is ambiguous. Germline CDR1 is SEHNR and CDR2 is FQNEAQ (reference sequence). With 5 bases removed from V and 3 bases from J, the gap between germline ends came to 5 bases. This CDR3 is 12 amino acids long. The CDR3 bases are TGTGCCAGCAGCCAAATCAATCAGCCCCAGCATTTT. This sequence encodes CASSQINQPQHF.

The CDR3 DNA reads TGTGCCAGCACCATGGGACAGGGAGGCTATGGCTACACCTTC. Translation gives CASTMGQGGYGYTF. The rearrangement joins TRBV5-6 to TRBJ1-2, with TRBD1 matching over 9 bases. Germline V gene sequence: CDR1 SGHDT, CDR2 YYEEEE. The CDR3 totals 14 residues. J gave up 4 bases and V 6 bases, and 7 bases lay outside the gene matches.

The chain combines TRBV13 with TRBJ2-3, with 16 bases that match TRBD2. CDR1 is PRHDT, CDR2 FYEKMQ, per germline (reference sequence). The CDR3 totals 18 residues. Germline trimming cut 7 bases from V and 5 bases from J; bases unmatched to any gene: 12. The CDR3 nucleotides read TGTGCCAGCACCCACGGAGGGGGACTAGCGGGAGGGCGAGATACGCAGTATTTT. The encoded protein is CASTHGGGLAGGRDTQYF.

This clone was detected a few times. The chain is built from TRBV7-2 and TRBJ2-5; 9 positions match TRBD2. The V segment lost 5 bases and the J segment 4 bases; nucleotides outside the gene matches: 11. The CDR3 runs 16 residues. CDR1 is SGHTA, CDR2 FQGNSA, per germline. The CDR3 is CASSLRREGHLETQYF. The CDR3 DNA reads as TGTGCCAGCAGCCTCAGGCGGGAGGGCCATTTAGAGACCCAGTACTTC.

The V call is TRBV6-6, the J call TRBJ1-1; D is perhaps TRBD1 (5 bases). CDR1 is MNHNY, CDR2 SVGAGI, per germline (reference sequence). The CDR3 length is 13 residues. Between the trimmed V and J ends, which lost 6 bases and 4 bases, there was a span of 12 bases. The CDR3 DNA is TGTGCCAGCAGGTGGGGACCGAGCACTGAAGCTTTCTTT. This gives the protein CASRWGPSTEAFF.

The V and J genes are TRBV4-3 and TRBJ1-1, with D tentatively TRBD1 (5 bases). CDR3 length equals 16 residues. V shed 1 base and J shed 1 base, with 13 bases lying between them. Germline V gene data show CDR1 as LGHNA and CDR2 as YSLEER. CDR3 nucleotides: TGCGCCAGCAGCCAAGGCACAGGTACCGGGAACACTGAAGCTTTCTTT. This encodes CASSQGTGTGNTEAFF.

About this clone: One junction end does not reproduce the germline sequence, and a read error may be involved. J is TRBJ1-1 and V is TRBV9; no clear D. The germline CDR1 and CDR2 sequences are SGDLS and YYNGEE. The CDR3 is 13 residues long. For the CDR3, the DNA is TGTGTCAGCAGCGTAGCCCAGAACACTGAAGCTTTCTTT. Its protein product is CVSSVAQNTEAFF.

This clone showed up just once. The genes are TRBV10-3 and TRBJ2-7, with TRBD1 matching 8 bases. The CDR3 contains 14 residues. With V trimmed by 6 bases and J by 4 bases, 8 bases remained unmatched. From germline, CDR1 is ENHRY and CDR2 SYGVKD. CDR3 sequence: CAISLRQGTYEQYF. The CDR3 DNA follows: TGTGCCATCAGCCTAAGACAGGGGACTTACGAGCAGTACTTC.

The gene calls are TRBV6-6 and TRBJ2-5, with TRBD1 matching 9 bases. The CDR3 consists of 14 residues. V trimming: 2 bases; J trimming: 5 bases; junction bases outside the gene matches: 3. Germline V CDR1 and CDR2: MNHNY, SVGAGI (reference sequence). The CDR3 DNA reads TGTGCCAGCAGTTACGGACAGGGGATGGAGACCCAGTACTTC. It encodes CASSYGQGMETQYF.

The chain employs TRBV5-1 and TRBJ2-7; the D is unclear. V was shortened by 3 bases and J by 1 base, with 8 bases between the two germline ends. The CDR3 has 13 residues. Germline values: CDR1 SGHRS, CDR2 YFSETQ. CDR3 DNA sequence: TGCGCCAGCAGCTCCGGACCTTCCTACGAGCAGTACTTC. It codes for CASSSGPSYEQYF.

This clone has a single count. DNA of the CDR3: TGTGCCAGCGGAGGGGCCTCGTATGGCTACACCTTC. It is translated as CASGGASYGYTF. The chain uses TRBV28 and TRBJ1-2; D may be TRBD1 (5 bases). Trimming removed 8 bases at V and 5 bases at J, with 12 bases between. CDR1 and CDR2 from the germline V gene are MDHEN and SYDVKM. The CDR3 extends over 12 amino acids.

In nucleotides, the CDR3 is TGTGCCAGCAGTGGCCAGGGCCCTACCCCCTACGAGCAGTACTTC. As protein: CASSGQGPTPYEQYF. The V and J genes are TRBV2 and TRBJ2-7; possibly TRBD1 for D (5 bases). The CDR3 runs 15 residues. V lost 4 bases, J lost 2 bases, and 15 bases lay in between. Germline V gives CDR1 SNHLY, CDR2 FYNNEI.

The gene calls are TRBV7-9 and TRBJ2-7, with 7 bases that match TRBD1. CDR3 size: 14 residues. J was trimmed by 6 bases and V by 0 bases; bases with no gene match: 5. The germline V gene has CDR1 SEHNR and CDR2 FQNEAQ (reference sequence). CDR3 region: CASSLADRSGEQYF. The CDR3 DNA follows: TGTGCCAGCAGCTTAGCGGACAGGTCCGGCGAGCAGTACTTC.

This chain joins TRBV14 and TRBJ1-1; D is uncertain. The CDR3 spans 18 residues. The V end was cut by 1 base, the J end by 0 bases, with 18 bases between. CDR1 SGHDN and CDR2 FVKESK come from the germline V gene. The CDR3 nucleotides are TGTGCCAGCAGCCAAGCGCGGGTTGGGCACACCCTGAACACTGAAGCTTTCTTT. Its translation is CASSQARVGHTLNTEAFF.

The chain couples TRBV2 to TRBJ2-1, with D unresolved. CDR3 size: 14 residues. V was clipped by 11 bases and J by 4 bases, with 18 bases between them. The V gene's germline CDR1 is SNHLY and CDR2 FYNNEI. CDR3 sequence (DNA): TGTGCCCCCGCCATGTCGGGCGTTTACAATGAGCAGTTCTTC. Translating gives CAPAMSGVYNEQFF.

The chain joins TRBV6-1 to TRBJ1-4, with 9 nucleotides matching TRBD1. The trim removed 4 bases at V and 4 bases at J, leaving 7 bases unmatched. CDR1 is MNHNS, CDR2 SASEGT, per germline. This CDR3 comprises 16 residues. The CDR3 sequence is CASSVLGQGHNEKLFF. The CDR3 bases are TGTGCCAGCAGTGTGCTAGGACAGGGGCATAATGAAAAACTGTTTTTT.

This chain joins TRBV11-3 and TRBJ2-5; 13 nucleotides agree with TRBD2. J gave up 4 bases and V 6 bases, and 8 bases lay outside the gene matches. Germline lookup yields CDR1 SGHNT and CDR2 YENEEA. CDR3 length: 16 amino acids. CDR3 loop: CASSPWTSGGVETQYF. CDR3 bases: TGTGCCAGCAGTCCTTGGACTAGCGGGGGTGTAGAGACCCAGTACTTC.

The rearrangement joins TRBV5-1 to TRBJ2-1, with 7 bases matching TRBD2. Germline values: CDR1 SGHRS, CDR2 YFSETQ. The CDR3 contains 15 residues. With V trimmed by 5 bases and J by 8 bases, 13 bases remained unmatched. CDR3 in amino acids: CASRSRVAGLDEQFF. The CDR3 region has the DNA TGCGCCAGCAGGTCCCGGGTAGCGGGTCTCGATGAGCAGTTCTTC.

J is TRBJ2-3 and V is TRBV7-6, with TRBD1 as a possible D gene (5 bases). This CDR3 has 15 amino acids. V was shortened by 1 base and J by 0 bases, with 8 bases between the two germline ends. Germline CDR1 SGHVS, CDR2 FNYEAQ. CDR3 amino acids: CASSLVTESTDTQYF. CDR3 sequence (DNA): TGTGCCAGCAGCTTAGTGACAGAGAGCACAGATACGCAGTATTTT.

V is TRBV29-1 and J is TRBJ2-1, with D possibly TRBD2 on 6 matching bases. The germline CDR1 and CDR2 sequences are SQVTM and ANQGSEA. This CDR3 has 14 residues. V was shortened by 8 bases and J by 4 bases, with 18 bases between the two germline ends. As DNA, the CDR3 is TGCAGCTTTTTACGATGGCGGGGATACAATGAGCAGTTCTTC. Protein sequence: CSFLRWRGYNEQFF.

The rearrangement links TRBV2 to TRBJ2-7; possible D gene TRBD2, 7 bases. This CDR3 has 16 residues. Germline assignment: CDR1 SNHLY and CDR2 FYNNEI. V lost 1 base and J 3 bases, leaving 16 bases between the germline ends. In DNA, the CDR3 is TGTGCCAGCAGTGAAGAGGGGGGGGCGCAAAGCTACGAGCAGTACTTC. As protein: CASSEEGGAQSYEQYF.

This clone was detected once. This chain uses TRBV5-5 with TRBJ2-1; 10 bases match TRBD2. From germline, CDR1 is SGHKS and CDR2 YYEKEE (reference sequence). V lost 4 bases to trimming and J lost 3 bases; unmatched junction nucleotides: 10. CDR3 length: 17 amino acids. The CDR3 region is CASSRLLAGGSYNEQFF. DNA for the CDR3: TGTGCCAGCAGCCGACTATTAGCGGGAGGAAGCTACAATGAGCAGTTCTTC.

V usage is TRBV4-3 and J usage is TRBJ2-2, with 9 bases fitting TRBD2. After removal of 4 bases from V and 12 bases from J, the junction contained 6 bases not matched to a gene. The CDR3 spans 13 residues. Germline CDR1 LGHNA, CDR2 YSLEER. This CDR3 reads CASSLSAGGKLFF. The CDR3 DNA reads TGCGCCAGCAGCCTTTCGGCGGGAGGGAAGCTGTTTTTT.

This chain links TRBV28 with TRBJ1-5; TRBD1 agrees at 10 bases. The CDR3 length is 16 residues. The germline gives CDR1 MDHEN, CDR2 SYDVKM. V was pared by 5 bases and J by 4 bases, with 8 bases of the junction left unmatched. CDR3 sequence: CASSPPTGGKNQPQHF. CDR3 DNA: TGTGCCAGCAGTCCACCGACAGGGGGCAAAAATCAGCCCCAGCATTTT.

The genes are TRBV5-1 and TRBJ2-1; D tentatively fits TRBD1 or TRBD2 (5 bases each). The V end lost 3 bases, the J end lost 7 bases, and 17 bases lay between the germline ends. Germline V gene sequence: CDR1 SGHRS, CDR2 YFSETQ. The CDR3 covers 15 residues. The CDR3 sequence is CASSSQWGRWNEQFF. The CDR3 DNA reads TGCGCCAGCAGCTCCCAATGGGGGAGATGGAATGAGCAGTTCTTC.